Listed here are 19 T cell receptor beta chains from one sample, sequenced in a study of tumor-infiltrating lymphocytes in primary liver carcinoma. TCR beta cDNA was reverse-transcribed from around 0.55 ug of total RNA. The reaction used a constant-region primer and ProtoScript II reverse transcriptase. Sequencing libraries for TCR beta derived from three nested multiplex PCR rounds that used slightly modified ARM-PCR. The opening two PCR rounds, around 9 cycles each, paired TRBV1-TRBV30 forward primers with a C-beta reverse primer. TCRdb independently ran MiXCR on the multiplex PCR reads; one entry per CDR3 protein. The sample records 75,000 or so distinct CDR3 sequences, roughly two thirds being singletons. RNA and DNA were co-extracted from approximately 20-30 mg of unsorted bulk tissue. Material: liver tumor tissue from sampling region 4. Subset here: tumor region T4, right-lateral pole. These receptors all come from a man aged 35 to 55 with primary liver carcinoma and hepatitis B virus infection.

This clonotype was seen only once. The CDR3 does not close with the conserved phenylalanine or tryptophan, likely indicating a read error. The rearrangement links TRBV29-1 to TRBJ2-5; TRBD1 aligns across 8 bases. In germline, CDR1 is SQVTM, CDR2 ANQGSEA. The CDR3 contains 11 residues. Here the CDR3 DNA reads TGCACCCTTGGACAGGGAGATCCCCAGTACTCC. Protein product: CTLGQGDPQYS.

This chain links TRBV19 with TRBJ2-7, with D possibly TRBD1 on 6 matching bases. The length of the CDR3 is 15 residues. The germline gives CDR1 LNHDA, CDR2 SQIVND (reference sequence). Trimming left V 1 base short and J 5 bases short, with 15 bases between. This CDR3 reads CASSIGGRGYDEQYF. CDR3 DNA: TGTGCCAGTAGTATAGGCGGCAGGGGTTATGACGAGCAGTACTTC.

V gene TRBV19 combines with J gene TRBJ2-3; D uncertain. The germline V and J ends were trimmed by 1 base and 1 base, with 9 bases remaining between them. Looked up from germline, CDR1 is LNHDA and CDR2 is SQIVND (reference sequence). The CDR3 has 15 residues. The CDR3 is CASSIVDARTDTQYF. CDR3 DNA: TGTGCCAGTAGTATAGTAGATGCCCGCACAGATACGCAGTATTTT.

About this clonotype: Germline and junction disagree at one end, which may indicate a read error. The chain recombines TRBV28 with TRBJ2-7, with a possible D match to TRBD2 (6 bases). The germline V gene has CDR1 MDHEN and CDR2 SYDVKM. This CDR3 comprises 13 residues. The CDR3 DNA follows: TGTGCCGGCAGTTTCGCGGGAAATTACGAGCAGTACTTC. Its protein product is CAGSFAGNYEQYF.

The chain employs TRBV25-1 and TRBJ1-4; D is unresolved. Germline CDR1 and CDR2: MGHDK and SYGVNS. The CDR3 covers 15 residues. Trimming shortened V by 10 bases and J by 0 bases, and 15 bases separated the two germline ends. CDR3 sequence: CANRSPYATNEKLFF. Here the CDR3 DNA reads TGTGCCAACAGATCACCCTATGCAACTAATGAAAAACTGTTTTTT.

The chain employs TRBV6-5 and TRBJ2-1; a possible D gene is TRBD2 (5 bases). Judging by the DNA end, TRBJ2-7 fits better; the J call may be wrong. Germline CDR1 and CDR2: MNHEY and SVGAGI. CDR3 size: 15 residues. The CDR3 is CASSYGEQSYNEQYF. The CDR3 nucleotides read TGTGCCAGCAGTTACGGGGAGCAGAGCTACAATGAGCAGTACTTC.

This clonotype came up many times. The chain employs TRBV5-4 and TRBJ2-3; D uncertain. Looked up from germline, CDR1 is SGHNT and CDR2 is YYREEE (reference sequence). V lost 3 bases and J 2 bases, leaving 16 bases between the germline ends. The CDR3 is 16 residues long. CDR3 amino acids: CASSSTTPSNTDTQYF. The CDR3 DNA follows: TGTGCCAGCAGCTCCACTACACCATCTAACACAGATACGCAGTATTTT.

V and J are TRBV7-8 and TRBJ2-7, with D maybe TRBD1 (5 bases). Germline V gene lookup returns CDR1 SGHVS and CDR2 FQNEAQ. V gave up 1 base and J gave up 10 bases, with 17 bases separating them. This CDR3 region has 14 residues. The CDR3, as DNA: TGTGCCAGCAGCTTAGGGACGGACAACTGCGACCAGTACTTC. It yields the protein CASSLGTDNCDQYF. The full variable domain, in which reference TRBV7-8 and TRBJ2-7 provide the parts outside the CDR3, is GAGVSQSPRYKVAKRGQDVALRCDPISGHVSLFWYQQALGQGPEFLTYFQNEAQLDKSGLPSDRFFAERPEGSVSTLKIQRTQQEDSAVYLCASSLGTDNCDQYFGPGTRLTVT.

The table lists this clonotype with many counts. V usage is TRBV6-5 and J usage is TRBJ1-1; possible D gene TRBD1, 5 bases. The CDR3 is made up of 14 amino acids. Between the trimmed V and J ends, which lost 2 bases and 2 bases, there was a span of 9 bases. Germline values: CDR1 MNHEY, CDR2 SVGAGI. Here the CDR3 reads CASSYGGTNTEAFF. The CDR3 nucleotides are TGTGCCAGCAGTTACGGGGGTACAAACACTGAAGCTTTCTTT.

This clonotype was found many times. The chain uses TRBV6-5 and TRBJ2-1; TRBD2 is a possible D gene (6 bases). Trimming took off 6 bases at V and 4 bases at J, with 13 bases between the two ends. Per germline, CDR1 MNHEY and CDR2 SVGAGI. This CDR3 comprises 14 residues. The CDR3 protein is CASSRREIYNEQFF. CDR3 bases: TGTGCCAGCAGCCGACGGGAGATTTACAATGAGCAGTTCTTC.

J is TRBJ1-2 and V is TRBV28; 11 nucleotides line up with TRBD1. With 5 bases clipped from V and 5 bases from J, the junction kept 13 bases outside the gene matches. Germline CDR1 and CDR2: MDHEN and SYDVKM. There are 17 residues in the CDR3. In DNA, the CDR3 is TGTGCCAGCAGTCCCTTCAGGACAGGGGGCGCAGATTATGGCTACACCTTC. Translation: CASSPFRTGGADYGYTF.

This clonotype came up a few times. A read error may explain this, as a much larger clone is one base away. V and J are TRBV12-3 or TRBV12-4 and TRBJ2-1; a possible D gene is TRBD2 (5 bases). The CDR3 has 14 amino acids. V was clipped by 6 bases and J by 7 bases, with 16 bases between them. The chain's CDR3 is CASSRPAVWNEQFF. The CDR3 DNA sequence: TGTGCCAGCAGCCGACCAGCGGTGTGGAATGAGCAGTTCTTC.

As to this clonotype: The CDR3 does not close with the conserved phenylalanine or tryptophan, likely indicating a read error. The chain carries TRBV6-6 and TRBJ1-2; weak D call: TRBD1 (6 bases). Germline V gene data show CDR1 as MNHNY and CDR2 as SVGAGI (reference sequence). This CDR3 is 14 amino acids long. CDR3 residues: CASTPRAGATGYTV. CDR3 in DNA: TGTGCTAGCACCCCCAGGGCGGGGGCTACGGGCTACACCGTC.

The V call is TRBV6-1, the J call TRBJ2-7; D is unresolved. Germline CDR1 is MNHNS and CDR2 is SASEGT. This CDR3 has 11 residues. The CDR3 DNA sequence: TGTCTCAGCAGCATGGGGAACGAGCAGTACTTC. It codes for CLSSMGNEQYF.

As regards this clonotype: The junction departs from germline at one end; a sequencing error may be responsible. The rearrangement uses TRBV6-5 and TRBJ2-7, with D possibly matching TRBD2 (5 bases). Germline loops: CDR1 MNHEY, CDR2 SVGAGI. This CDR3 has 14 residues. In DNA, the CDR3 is TGTGTCAGCAGTCCATCCCGGGATAGGGTGGAGCGGTACTTC. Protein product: CVSSPSRDRVERYF.

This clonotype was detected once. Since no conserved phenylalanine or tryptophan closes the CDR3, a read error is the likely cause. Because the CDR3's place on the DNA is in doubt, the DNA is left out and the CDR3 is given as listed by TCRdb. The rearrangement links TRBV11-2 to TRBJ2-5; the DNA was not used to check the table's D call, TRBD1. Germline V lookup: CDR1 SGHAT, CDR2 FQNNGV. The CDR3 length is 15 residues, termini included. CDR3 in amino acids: CASTLTWTAQETQYL.

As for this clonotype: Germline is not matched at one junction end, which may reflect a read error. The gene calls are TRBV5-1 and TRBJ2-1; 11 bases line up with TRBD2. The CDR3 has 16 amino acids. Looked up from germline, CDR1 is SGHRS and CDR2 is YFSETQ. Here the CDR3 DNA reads TGCGCCAGCAGCCAGATAGCGGGAGGGCCGGCCAATGAGCAGTTTTTC. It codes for CASSQIAGGPANEQFF.

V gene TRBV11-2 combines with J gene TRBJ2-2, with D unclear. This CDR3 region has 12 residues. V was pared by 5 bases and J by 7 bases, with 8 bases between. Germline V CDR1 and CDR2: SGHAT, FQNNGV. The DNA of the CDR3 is TGTGCCAGCAGCATCGACCGCGGGGAGCTGTTTTTT. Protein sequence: CASSIDRGELFF.

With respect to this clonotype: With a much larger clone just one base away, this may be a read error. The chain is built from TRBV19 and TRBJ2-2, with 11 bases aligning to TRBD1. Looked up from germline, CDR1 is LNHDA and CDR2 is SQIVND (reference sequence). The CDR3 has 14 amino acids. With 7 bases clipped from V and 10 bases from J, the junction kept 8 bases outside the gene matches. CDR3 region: CASKRDRGSVELFF. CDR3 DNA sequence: TGTGCCAGTAAGAGGGACAGGGGGTCCGTGGAGCTGTTTTTT.